One and the same sample provided the 29 T cell receptor beta chains below, sequenced in a study of cytomegalovirus exposure and HLA in healthy donors (dated by TCRdb to 2015 to 2018). The library came from the immunoSEQ multiplex PCR assay. A mixture of 60 forward primers for TCR Vbeta segments and 13 reverse primers for TCR Jbeta segments was used in the multiplex PCR. This immuneACCESS table, as held by TCRdb, lists in-frame sequences with V and J called but not all clones. Of the missing ones, under half trace to an unresolved V gene in checked studies; the others have no known cause. This sample has fewer than 100,000 clones in its table, and roughly three quarters of those were observed once. The ten biggest clones cover about 8.3% of the sample. The sample comprised PBMCs. The receptors derive from a female donor in good health and CMV-seronegative.

This clone occurred once. The chain recombines TRBV28 with TRBJ1-1, with D hard to call. Between the trimmed V and J ends, which lost 4 bases and 8 bases, there was a span of 8 bases. Germline V lookup: CDR1 MDHEN, CDR2 SYDVKM. The CDR3 loop spans 11 amino acids. In nucleotides, the CDR3 is TGTGCCAGCAGTTCCCGGGAAGAAGCTTTCTTT. It encodes CASSSREEAFF.

V is TRBV9 and J is TRBJ1-2, with D perhaps TRBD1 (6 bases). Germline values: CDR1 SGDLS, CDR2 YYNGEE. Trimming stripped 0 bases from V and 2 bases from J, with 8 bases between. The CDR3 consists of 14 residues. CDR3 protein: CASSVDGGNYGYTF. CDR3 DNA: TGTGCCAGCAGCGTAGATGGGGGCAACTATGGCTACACCTTC.

The V and J genes are TRBV5-1 and TRBJ2-7; 7 bases map to TRBD1. The CDR3 runs to 16 residues. Losses at the gene ends were 1 base for V and 6 bases for J; bases not matched to a gene: 13. Germline assignment: CDR1 SGHRS and CDR2 YFSETQ. As DNA, the CDR3 is TGCGCCAGCAGCTTGTCTGTAGGGACAGCTGGGGGCGAGCAGTACTTC. It codes for CASSLSVGTAGGEQYF.

This chain joins TRBV7-8 and TRBJ2-7; TRBD2 agrees at 7 bases. This CDR3 has 14 amino acids. Germline V lookup: CDR1 SGHVS, CDR2 FQNEAQ. J lost 3 bases, V lost 0 bases, and 2 bases had no gene match. As DNA, the CDR3 is TGTGCCAGCAGCTTAGCGGGGGGGAACTACGAGCAGTACTTC. Its protein is CASSLAGGNYEQYF. The whole variable domain, filled in from reference TRBV7-8 and TRBJ2-7, reads GAGVSQSPRYKVAKRGQDVALRCDPISGHVSLFWYQQALGQGPEFLTYFQNEAQLDKSGLPSDRFFAERPEGSVSTLKIQRTQQEDSAVYLCASSLAGGNYEQYFGPGTRLTVT.

J is TRBJ2-7 and V is TRBV4-1; D uncertain. The V gene lost 4 bases and the J gene lost 3 bases, with 10 bases spanning the gap. Looked up from germline, CDR1 is MGHRA and CDR2 is YSYEKL. This CDR3 region has 13 residues. CDR3 protein: CASSPSPRYEQYF. The CDR3 DNA reads TGCGCCAGCAGCCCCAGTCCCCGCTACGAGCAGTACTTC.

This clone has more than one count but fewer than ten. The gene calls are TRBV2 and TRBJ1-5; 7 bases agree with TRBD1. With V trimmed by 9 bases and J by 2 bases, 7 bases remained unmatched. The CDR3 length is 14 residues. Germline assignment: CDR1 SNHLY and CDR2 FYNNEI. This CDR3 reads CASRPGQRNQPQHF. The CDR3 DNA reads TGTGCCAGTCGTCCGGGACAGCGCAATCAGCCCCAGCATTTT.

V and J are TRBV6-5 and TRBJ2-1; TRBD2 is a possible D gene (5 bases). The CDR3 runs 13 residues. Germline V gene lookup returns CDR1 MNHEY and CDR2 SVGAGI. Trimming stripped 0 bases from V and 7 bases from J, with 7 bases between. Here the CDR3 DNA reads TGTGCCAGCAGTTACTCCCGGGGTAATGAGCAGTTCTTC. Translating gives CASSYSRGNEQFF.

This chain connects TRBV18 to TRBJ1-5; D ambiguous. Between the trimmed V and J ends, which lost 2 bases and 0 bases, there was a span of 8 bases. This CDR3 has 15 amino acids. Germline CDR1 and CDR2: KGHSH and LQKENI. CDR3: CASSPTSNSNQPQHF. The CDR3 DNA is TGTGCCAGCTCACCAACGAGTAATAGCAATCAGCCCCAGCATTTT.

V is TRBV7-6 and J is TRBJ1-6, with D tentatively TRBD1 (5 bases). CDR3 length: 14 residues. With 6 bases removed from V and 7 bases from J, the gap between germline ends came to 13 bases. Germline V gives CDR1 SGHVS, CDR2 FNYEAQ. Here the CDR3 DNA reads TGTGCCAGCAGGCTGGGAGGGGAGAATTCACCCCTCCACTTT. Its protein product is CASRLGGENSPLHF. The whole variable domain, remainder taken from reference TRBV7-6 and TRBJ1-6, is GAGVSQSPRYKVTKRGQDVALRCDPISGHVSLYWYRQALGQGPEFLTYFNYEAQQDKSGLPNDRFSAERPEGSISTLTIQRTEQRDSAMYRCASRLGGENSPLHFGNGTRLTVT.

The chain joins TRBV30 to TRBJ1-6, with no clear D. The CDR3 loop spans 13 amino acids. Looked up from germline, CDR1 is GTSNPN and CDR2 is SVGIG (reference sequence). With 0 bases removed from V and 10 bases from J, the gap between germline ends came to 10 bases. CDR3 DNA sequence: TGTGCCTGGAGTGTAGAGGGTGGCTCACCCCTCCACTTT. Translated, it gives CAWSVEGGSPLHF. Supplemented by reference TRBV30 and TRBJ1-6, the full variable domain reads SQTIHQWPATLVQPVGSPLSLECTVEGTSNPNLYWYRQAAGRGLQLLFYSVGIGQISSEVPQNLSASRPQDRQFILSSKKLLLSDSGFYLCAWSVEGGSPLHFGNGTRLTVT.

The CDR3 protein is CASTLGDRNNYEQYF. The DNA for the CDR3 is TGTGCCAGCACCTTAGGGGACAGGAACAACTACGAGCAGTACTTC. The V and J genes are TRBV21-1 and TRBJ2-7; TRBD1 reflects the table's D call only, with no check against the DNA. TRBV21-1 is recorded as a pseudogene. The CDR3 length is 15 residues.

The V gene is TRBV11-2, the J gene TRBJ2-5; possibly TRBD2 for D (7 bases). The J call may be mistaken, given a closer DNA end match to TRBJ2-7. CDR3 length equals 14 residues. Germline lookup yields CDR1 SGHAT and CDR2 FQNNGV. The CDR3 here is CASSLGGGTYEQYF. In DNA, the CDR3 is TGTGCCAGCAGCTTGGGAGGGGGTACCTACGAGCAGTACTTC.

This clone was counted once. The chain links TRBV7-9 to TRBJ1-1, with D unresolved. Germline assignment: CDR1 SEHNR and CDR2 FQNEAQ (reference sequence). With 5 bases removed from V and 5 bases from J, the gap between germline ends came to 18 bases. The CDR3 is made up of 15 amino acids. CDR3 DNA: TGTGCCAGCAGCCCCCCTGCGCGGGGTCGGACTGAAGCTTTCTTT. This codes for CASSPPARGRTEAFF.

V usage is TRBV11-3 and J usage is TRBJ2-1; TRBD2 is a possible D gene (6 bases). Per the germline V gene, CDR1 is SGHNT and CDR2 is YENEEA. The V and J ends lost 1 base and 5 bases respectively, with 12 bases between them. The CDR3 covers 15 residues. The CDR3 nucleotides read TGTGCCAGCAGCTTAGGACTAGATAATAACAATGAGCAGTTCTTC. Protein sequence: CASSLGLDNNNEQFF.

This clone was picked up one time. One end of the junction fails to match germline, which may point to a read error. The chain employs TRBV6-1 and TRBJ1-4, with D tentatively TRBD1 (5 bases). Germline CDR1 is MNHNS and CDR2 is SASEGT. The CDR3 has 16 amino acids. The chain's CDR3 is CASSDLTGRGDEKLLF. The DNA of the CDR3 is TGTGCCAGCAGTGACCTGACGGGGAGGGGTGATGAAAAACTGCTTTTT.

The chain has TRBV30 and TRBJ2-7, with 11 positions matching TRBD2. Unmatched junction bases numbered 5, after V lost 0 bases and J lost 4 bases. Germline values: CDR1 GTSNPN, CDR2 SVGIG (reference sequence). The CDR3 is 15 residues long. DNA for the CDR3: TGTGCCTGGAGTGTAGCTAGCGGGGGGTGGTACGAGCAGTACTTC. Its protein is CAWSVASGGWYEQYF.

This chain links TRBV7-2 with TRBJ1-1; TRBD1 might be the D (5 bases). The CDR3 length is 15 residues. CDR1 and CDR2 from the germline V gene are SGHTA and FQGNSA. V lost 4 bases and J lost 4, with 16 bases in between. The CDR3 loop reads CASSYRPGQSTEAFF. The CDR3 DNA reads as TGTGCCAGCAGCTACCGACCTGGACAAAGCACTGAAGCTTTCTTT.

The rearrangement links TRBV6-1 to TRBJ1-1; TRBD1 might be the D (5 bases). V gave up 2 bases and J gave up 11 bases, with 15 bases separating them. The CDR3 is 13 amino acids. Germline V lookup: CDR1 MNHNS, CDR2 SASEGT. In DNA form, the CDR3 reads TGTGCCAGCAGTGAACTCGGGGGGTTGACGGCTTTCTTT. This encodes CASSELGGLTAFF.

In regard to this clone: Its ends do not fully match the called genes, so a read error is possible. The V gene is TRBV9, the J gene TRBJ2-1; 11 bases match TRBD2. Germline V CDR1 and CDR2: SGDLS, YYNGEE. The CDR3 has 14 residues. The CDR3 DNA is TGTGCCAGCACCGTAGCGGGAGGGGACAATGAGCAGTTCTTC. It yields the protein CASTVAGGDNEQFF.

The genes are TRBV19 and TRBJ2-2; 9 nucleotides match TRBD1. Germline V lookup: CDR1 LNHDA, CDR2 SQIVND (reference sequence). CDR3 size: 14 residues. Unmatched junction bases numbered 11, after V lost 8 bases and J lost 10 bases. In DNA, the CDR3 is TGTGCCAGTTGGGGACAGGGATTCCACGAGGAGCTGTTTTTT. Its protein is CASWGQGFHEELFF.

The chain combines TRBV7-9 with TRBJ2-3; D is unresolved. Germline values: CDR1 SEHNR, CDR2 FQNEAQ (reference sequence). This CDR3 region has 16 residues. Trimming removed 1 base from V and 1 base from J, with 12 bases in between. The CDR3 DNA reads TGTGCCAGCAGCTTAGGGGCCACCTCTCGCACAGATACGCAGTATTTT. Encoded protein: CASSLGATSRTDTQYF.

This rearrangement joins TRBV7-6 to TRBJ2-1; TRBD2 might be the D (6 bases). V was pared by 5 bases and J by 1 base, with 18 bases between. Germline assignment: CDR1 SGHVS and CDR2 FNYEAQ. This CDR3 is built from 17 residues. The DNA of the CDR3 is TGTGCCAGCAGCGGGCGGGGAAGCTATGCATCCTACAATGAGCAGTTCTTC. Encoded protein: CASSGRGSYASYNEQFF.

The chain combines TRBV5-1 with TRBJ1-1; D gene unclear. Per the germline V gene, CDR1 is SGHRS and CDR2 is YFSETQ. V lost 2 bases to trimming and J lost 0 bases, with 11 bases between them. This CDR3 comprises 15 residues. CDR3 protein: CASSFRPEVNTEAFF. CDR3 DNA: TGCGCCAGCAGCTTTCGCCCAGAAGTGAACACTGAAGCTTTCTTT. Variable domain in full (rest from reference TRBV5-1 and TRBJ1-1): KAGVTQTPRYLIKTRGQQVTLSCSPISGHRSVSWYQQTPGQGLQFLFEYFSETQRNKGNFPGRFSGRQFSNSRSEMNVSTLELGDSALYLCASSFRPEVNTEAFFGQGTRLTVV.

This clone occurred once. In nucleotides, the CDR3 is TGTGCCAGCTCACGGCAGAAAGACACTGAAGCTTTCTTT. Its translation: CASSRQKDTEAFF. V gene TRBV18 combines with J gene TRBJ1-1; D is unclear. The germline V gene has CDR1 KGHSH and CDR2 LQKENI. The CDR3 is 13 amino acids. Trimming removed 4 bases from V and 3 bases from J, with 9 bases in between.

The V and J genes are TRBV29-1 and TRBJ2-7; TRBD2 agrees at 10 bases. The V gene's germline CDR1 is SQVTM and CDR2 ANQGSEA. This CDR3 is 16 amino acids long. The J segment lost 9 bases and the V segment lost 2 bases, leaving 16 bases of the junction unmatched. CDR3 in DNA: TGCAGCGTTGAATACCCGGCTAGCGGGGGCCCTGACGTGCAGTACTTC. Its translation is CSVEYPASGGPDVQYF.

The V and J genes are TRBV15 and TRBJ1-2; 8 nucleotides match TRBD1. V was clipped by 5 bases and J by 0 bases; unmatched bases: 11. Germline-derived CDR1 and CDR2 are LNHNV and YYDKDF (reference sequence). This CDR3 contains 17 residues. CDR3 sequence (DNA): TGTGCCACCAGCGCCCGGGACAGGCAAACTCCTAACTATGGCTACACCTTC. Protein sequence: CATSARDRQTPNYGYTF.

This clone was detected only a few times. The chain combines TRBV4-2 with TRBJ2-3; D is undetermined. Between the trimmed V and J ends, which lost 6 bases and 0 bases, there was a span of 10 bases. CDR3 length: 14 amino acids. Looked up from germline, CDR1 is LGHNA and CDR2 is YNFKEQ. The CDR3 spells CASSVPGSTDTQYF. CDR3 sequence (DNA): TGTGCCAGCAGTGTCCCCGGGAGCACAGATACGCAGTATTTT.

V and J are TRBV11-2 and TRBJ1-2; 7 nucleotides match TRBD1. This CDR3 contains 16 residues. Germline V gives CDR1 SGHAT, CDR2 FQNNGV. V lost 4 bases and J lost 6; bases outside the gene matches: 14. The CDR3 DNA follows: TGTGCCAGCAGCTCCAACCTCCCCCAGGGGGGTCATGGCTACACCTTC. The encoded protein is CASSSNLPQGGHGYTF.

The DNA for the CDR3 is TGTGCCAGCTCCTCGACAGGGGGGAGATATGGCTACACCTTC. Its protein is CASSSTGGRYGYTF. The chain recombines TRBV18 with TRBJ1-2; 9 bases align to TRBD1. V lost 6 bases and J lost 5; bases outside the gene matches: 7. This CDR3 has 14 residues. Germline-derived CDR1 and CDR2 are KGHSH and LQKENI.